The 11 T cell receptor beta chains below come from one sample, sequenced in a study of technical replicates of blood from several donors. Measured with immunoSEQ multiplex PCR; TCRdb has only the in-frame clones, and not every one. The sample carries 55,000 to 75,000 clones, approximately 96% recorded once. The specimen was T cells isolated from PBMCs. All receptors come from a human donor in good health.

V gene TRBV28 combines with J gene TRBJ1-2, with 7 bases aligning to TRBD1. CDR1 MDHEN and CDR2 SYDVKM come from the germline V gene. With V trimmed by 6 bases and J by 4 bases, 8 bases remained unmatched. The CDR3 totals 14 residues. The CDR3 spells CASRTTGVGYGYTF. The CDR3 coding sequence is TGTGCCAGCAGAACTACAGGGGTCGGCTATGGCTACACCTTC.

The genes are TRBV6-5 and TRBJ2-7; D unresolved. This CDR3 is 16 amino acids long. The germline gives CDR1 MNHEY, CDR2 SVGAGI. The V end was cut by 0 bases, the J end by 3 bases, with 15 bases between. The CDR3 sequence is CASSYSEQLSLYEQYF. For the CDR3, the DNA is TGTGCCAGCAGTTACTCGGAGCAGCTGTCACTCTACGAGCAGTACTTC.

Here the CDR3 reads CASSAGLGTYEQYF. CDR3 sequence (DNA): TGTGCCAGCAGCGCGGGACTAGGCACCTACGAGCAGTACTTC. The V gene is TRBV7-3, the J gene TRBJ2-7; TRBD2 agrees at 8 bases. V was clipped by 5 bases and J by 2 bases; unmatched bases: 5. This CDR3 comprises 14 residues. In germline, CDR1 is SGHTA, CDR2 FQGTGA.

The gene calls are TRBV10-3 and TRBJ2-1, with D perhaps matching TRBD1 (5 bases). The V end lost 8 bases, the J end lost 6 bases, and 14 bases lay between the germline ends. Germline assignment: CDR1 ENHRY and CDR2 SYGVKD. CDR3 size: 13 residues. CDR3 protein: CAIAQGTGNEQFF. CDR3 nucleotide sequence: TGTGCCATCGCCCAGGGAACGGGCAATGAGCAGTTCTTC.

CDR3 region: CASSDGRVNEQFF. The CDR3 nucleotides read TGTGCCAGCAGTGACGGGAGGGTAAATGAGCAGTTCTTC. V usage is TRBV2 and J usage is TRBJ2-1; 8 bases are a match to TRBD2. The CDR3 is 13 amino acids. CDR1 SNHLY and CDR2 FYNNEI come from the germline V gene. V gave up 3 bases and J gave up 7 bases; unmatched junction bases: 2.

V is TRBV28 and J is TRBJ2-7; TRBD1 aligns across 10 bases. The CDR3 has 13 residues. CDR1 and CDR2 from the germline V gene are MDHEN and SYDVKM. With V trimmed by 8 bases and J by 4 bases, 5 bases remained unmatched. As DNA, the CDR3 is TGTGCCAGCTTCAGGGACAGGGGTTACGAGCAGTACTTC. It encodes CASFRDRGYEQYF.

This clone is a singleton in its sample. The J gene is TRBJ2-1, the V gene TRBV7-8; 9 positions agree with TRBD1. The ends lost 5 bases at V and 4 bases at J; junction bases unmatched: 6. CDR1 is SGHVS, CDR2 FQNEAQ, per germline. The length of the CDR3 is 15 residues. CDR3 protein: CASSPGTGNYNEQFF. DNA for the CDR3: TGTGCCAGCAGCCCAGGGACAGGGAATTACAATGAGCAGTTCTTC.

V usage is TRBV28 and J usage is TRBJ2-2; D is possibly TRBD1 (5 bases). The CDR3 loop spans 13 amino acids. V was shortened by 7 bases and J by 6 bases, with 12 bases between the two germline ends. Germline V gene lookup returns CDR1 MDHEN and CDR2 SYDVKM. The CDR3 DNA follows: TGTGCCAGCACCTATGGGGCCCCCGGGGAGCTGTTTTTT. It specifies CASTYGAPGELFF.

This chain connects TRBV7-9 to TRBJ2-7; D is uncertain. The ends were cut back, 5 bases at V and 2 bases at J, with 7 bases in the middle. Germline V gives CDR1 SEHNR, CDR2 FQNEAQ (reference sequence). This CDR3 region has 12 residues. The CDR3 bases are TGTGCCAGCAGCCTCCAGACCTACGAGCAGTACTTC. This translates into CASSLQTYEQYF.

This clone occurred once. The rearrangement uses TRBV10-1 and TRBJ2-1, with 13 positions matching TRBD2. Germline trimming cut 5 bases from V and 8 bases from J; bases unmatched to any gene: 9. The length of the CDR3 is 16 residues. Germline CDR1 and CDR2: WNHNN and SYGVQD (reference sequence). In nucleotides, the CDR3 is TGCGCCAGCAGTCATTCAACTAGCGGGAGGGCCCATGAGCAGTTCTTC. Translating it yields CASSHSTSGRAHEQFF.

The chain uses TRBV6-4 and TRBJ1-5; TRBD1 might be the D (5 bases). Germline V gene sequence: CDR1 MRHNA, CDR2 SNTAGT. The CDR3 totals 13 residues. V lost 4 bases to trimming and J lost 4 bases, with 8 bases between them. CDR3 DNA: TGTGCCAGCAGTGGGGGGGAAAATCAGCCCCAGCATTTT. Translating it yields CASSGGENQPQHF.